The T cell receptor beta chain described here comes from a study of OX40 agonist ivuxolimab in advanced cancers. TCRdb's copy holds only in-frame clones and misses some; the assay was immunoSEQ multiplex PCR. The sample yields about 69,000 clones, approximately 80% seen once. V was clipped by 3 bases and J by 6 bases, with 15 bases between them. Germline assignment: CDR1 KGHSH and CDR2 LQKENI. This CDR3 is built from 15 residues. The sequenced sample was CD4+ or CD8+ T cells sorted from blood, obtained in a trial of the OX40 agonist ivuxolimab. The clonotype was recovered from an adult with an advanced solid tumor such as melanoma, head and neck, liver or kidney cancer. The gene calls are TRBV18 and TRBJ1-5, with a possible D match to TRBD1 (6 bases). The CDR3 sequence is CASSPQKGGGQPQHF. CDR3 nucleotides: TGTGCCAGCTCACCGCAAAAAGGGGGGGGTCAGCCCCAGCATTTT.